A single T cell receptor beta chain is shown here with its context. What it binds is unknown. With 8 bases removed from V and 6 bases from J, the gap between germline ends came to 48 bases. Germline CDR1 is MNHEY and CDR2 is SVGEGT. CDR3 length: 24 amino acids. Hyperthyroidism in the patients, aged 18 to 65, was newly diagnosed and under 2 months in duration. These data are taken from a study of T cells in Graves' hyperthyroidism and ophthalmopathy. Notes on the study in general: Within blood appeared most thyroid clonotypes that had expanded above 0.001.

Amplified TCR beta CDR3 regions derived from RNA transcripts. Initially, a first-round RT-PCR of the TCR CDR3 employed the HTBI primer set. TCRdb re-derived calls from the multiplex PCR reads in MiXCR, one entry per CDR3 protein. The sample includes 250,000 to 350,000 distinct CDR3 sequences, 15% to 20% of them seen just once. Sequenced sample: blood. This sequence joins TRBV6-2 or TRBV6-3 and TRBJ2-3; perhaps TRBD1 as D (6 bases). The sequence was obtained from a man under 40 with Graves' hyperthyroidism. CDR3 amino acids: CASSPDPDSYTNDLAYPLLDTQYF. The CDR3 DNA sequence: TGTGCCAGCTCCCCTGACCCGGACAGCTACACTAACGACTTAGCTTACCCCCTTTTGGATACGCAGTATTTT.